This entry lists 18 T cell receptor beta chains sequenced from one sample in a study of identical twins. MiXCR was run by TCRdb on the 5' RACE reads, yielding one entry per CDR3 protein. The sample records approximately 350,000 distinct CDR3 sequences, approximately 13% being singletons. These data also formed part of another study, on yellow fever vaccine responses in identical twins.

Material: CD8+ T cells sorted from blood. The receptors derive from a woman aged 18-30 years in good health.

This clonotype has at least ten counts. V gene TRBV6-4 combines with J gene TRBJ2-2; D unresolved. The CDR3 length is 14 residues. V lost 3 bases to trimming and J lost 4 bases, with 9 bases between them. The V gene's germline CDR1 is MRHNA and CDR2 SNTAGT. The CDR3 DNA is TGTGCCAGCAGTGAGCTAGTGGGCACCGGGGAGCTGTTTTTT. Residues: CASSELVGTGELFF.

This clonotype has just a few counts. V usage is TRBV5-6 and J usage is TRBJ1-2; weak D call: TRBD1 (6 bases). The CDR3 is 14 amino acids. The germline gives CDR1 SGHDT, CDR2 YYEEEE. The ends were cut back, 0 bases at V and 4 bases at J, with 10 bases in the middle. The CDR3 nucleotides are TGTGCCAGCAGCTTGGACAGGGCGGCCTATGGCTACACCTTC. Protein product: CASSLDRAAYGYTF. Supplemented by reference TRBV5-6 and TRBJ1-2, the full variable domain reads DAGVTQSPTHLIKTRGQQVTLRCSPKSGHDTVSWYQQALGQGPQFIFQYYEEEERQRGNFPDRFSGHQFPNYSSELNVNALLLGDSALYLCASSLDRAAYGYTFGSGTRLTVV.

The genes are TRBV25-1 and TRBJ1-1; D is possibly TRBD1 (6 bases). Trimming cost V 8 bases and J 3 bases, with 10 bases left between them. This CDR3 is 12 amino acids long. Germline V gives CDR1 MGHDK, CDR2 SYGVNS. CDR3 in DNA: TGTGCCAGCGCAGAGGGGGACACTGAAGCTTTCTTT. Its protein product is CASAEGDTEAFF.

This clonotype was observed a handful of times. J is TRBJ2-1 and V is TRBV13, with TRBD2 identical over 8 bases. Germline CDR1 and CDR2: PRHDT and FYEKMQ (reference sequence). This CDR3 spans 16 amino acids. J was trimmed by 3 bases and V by 5 bases; bases with no gene match: 9. CDR3 nucleotide sequence: TGTGCCAGCAGCCCCAGTCGCGGGAGGCTCTACAATGAGCAGTTCTTC. The encoded protein is CASSPSRGRLYNEQFF.

V is TRBV12-3 or TRBV12-4 and J is TRBJ2-3, with D uncertain. This CDR3 contains 14 residues. Deletions cut 7 bases from V and 4 bases from J, with 15 bases between. CDR3 protein: CASNQLGPADTQYF. The CDR3 nucleotides are TGTGCCAGCAATCAATTGGGTCCCGCAGATACGCAGTATTTT.

The chain employs TRBV11-2 and TRBJ2-3; D gene ambiguous. Between the trimmed V and J ends, which lost 1 base and 0 bases, there was a span of 11 bases. Germline V gives CDR1 SGHAT, CDR2 FQNNGV. The CDR3 length is 16 residues. CDR3 sequence: CASSLVHPASTDTQYF. DNA for the CDR3: TGTGCCAGCAGCTTAGTTCACCCAGCTAGCACAGATACGCAGTATTTT.

This clonotype was counted many times. J is TRBJ2-7 and V is TRBV12-3 or TRBV12-4; unclear D gene. V dropped 4 bases and J dropped 3 bases, with 7 bases sitting between them. The CDR3 loop spans 12 amino acids. CDR3 protein: CASSSAGYEQYF. The CDR3, as DNA: TGTGCCAGCAGTTCCGCCGGCTACGAGCAGTACTTC.

This clonotype has a count of ten or more. This chain links TRBV12-3 or TRBV12-4 with TRBJ1-5, with 7 bases aligning to TRBD1. This CDR3 region has 14 residues. Trimming cost V 6 bases and J 0 bases; bases outside gene matches: 2. CDR3 residues: CASRGTDSNQPQHF. CDR3 sequence (DNA): TGTGCCAGCAGAGGGACAGATAGCAATCAGCCCCAGCATTTT.

There are a few counts of this clonotype. The chain combines TRBV20-1 with TRBJ2-5, with D possibly TRBD1 on 6 matching bases. The CDR3 consists of 13 residues. Between the trimmed V and J ends, which lost 6 bases and 1 base, there was a span of 12 bases. The germline CDR1 and CDR2 sequences are DFQATT and SNEGSKA (reference sequence). CDR3 amino acids: CSADQGSQETQYF. The CDR3 nucleotides are TGCAGTGCCGACCAGGGGTCCCAAGAGACCCAGTACTTC.

In its sample, this clonotype was seen many times. This chain connects TRBV11-2 to TRBJ2-2, with D possibly TRBD2 on 5 matching bases. The ends were cut back, 5 bases at V and 4 bases at J, with 11 bases in the middle. CDR1 and CDR2 from the germline V gene are SGHAT and FQNNGV. The CDR3 runs to 14 residues. CDR3: CASSPTGITGELFF. The CDR3 coding sequence is TGTGCCAGCAGCCCTACCGGGATCACCGGGGAGCTGTTTTTT.

The genes are TRBV5-1 and TRBJ2-3, with D maybe TRBD2 (5 bases). From germline, CDR1 is SGHRS and CDR2 YFSETQ. This CDR3 spans 17 amino acids. V was cut by 4 bases and J by 1 base, with 19 bases left in between. This CDR3 is CASSPTLVARGTDTQYF. The CDR3 nucleotides read TGCGCCAGCAGCCCGACTTTGGTAGCGAGGGGCACAGATACGCAGTATTTT.

This clonotype was detected a few times. The chain is built from TRBV15 and TRBJ2-5, with 9 bases matching TRBD1. The CDR3 is made up of 13 amino acids. Germline loops: CDR1 LNHNV, CDR2 YYDKDF (reference sequence). With 5 bases clipped from V and 5 bases from J, the junction kept 3 bases outside the gene matches. The CDR3 protein is CATSSTGGETQYF. The CDR3 coding sequence is TGTGCCACCAGCTCGACAGGGGGGGAGACCCAGTACTTC.

V and J are TRBV2 and TRBJ1-5; D ambiguous. The V and J ends lost 2 bases and 2 bases respectively, with 10 bases between them. Per germline, CDR1 SNHLY and CDR2 FYNNEI. CDR3 size: 15 residues. In DNA form, the CDR3 reads TGTGCCAGCAGTGAAAGGGATTTCGGCAATCAGCCCCAGCATTTT. Protein: CASSERDFGNQPQHF.

Ten or more counts support this clonotype. The rearrangement joins TRBV5-1 to TRBJ1-5, with D maybe TRBD1 (6 bases). The CDR3 runs to 16 residues. CDR1 is SGHRS and CDR2 is YFSETQ in the germline V gene. The V end was cut by 1 base, the J end by 6 bases, with 17 bases between. CDR3 sequence: CASSLLPNRVGQPQHF. In nucleotides, the CDR3 is TGCGCCAGCAGCTTGTTACCAAACAGGGTAGGTCAGCCCCAGCATTTT.

J is TRBJ2-5 and V is TRBV27; the D is unclear. The CDR3 covers 14 residues. Trimming pared 4 bases from V and 0 bases from J, leaving 9 bases between. Germline CDR1 reads MNHEY; CDR2 reads SMNVEV (reference sequence). The CDR3 here is CASSSSPYQETQYF. In DNA form, the CDR3 reads TGTGCCAGCAGTTCCTCCCCTTACCAAGAGACCCAGTACTTC.

The chain is built from TRBV20-1 and TRBJ1-1; D possibly corresponds to TRBD1 (5 bases). In germline, CDR1 is DFQATT, CDR2 SNEGSKA (reference sequence). Trimming took 3 bases from V and 3 from J, leaving 17 bases between them. The CDR3 runs 15 residues. The CDR3, as DNA: TGCAGTGCTAGGTCTGGGGGTATCCCGGACACTGAAGCTTTCTTT. Residues: CSARSGGIPDTEAFF.

There are many counts of this clonotype. The chain joins TRBV5-1 to TRBJ2-3; D remains unclear. The V end lost 0 bases, the J end lost 8 bases, and 4 bases lay between the germline ends. Looked up from germline, CDR1 is SGHRS and CDR2 is YFSETQ. The CDR3 consists of 11 residues. Here the CDR3 reads CASSLGGTQYF. The CDR3 DNA reads as TGCGCCAGCAGCTTGGGTGGTACGCAGTATTTT.

This clonotype was seen more than once but under ten times. The chain links TRBV9 to TRBJ2-5; 8 bases align to TRBD2. V dropped 0 bases and J dropped 5; count of bases not matched to a gene: 12. The V gene's germline CDR1 is SGDLS and CDR2 YYNGEE. The CDR3 is 17 amino acids. The CDR3 loop reads CASSVGLAGSLGETQYF. The CDR3 nucleotides are TGTGCCAGCAGCGTAGGGCTAGCGGGTAGCCTTGGCGAGACCCAGTACTTC.